This T cell receptor beta chain originates from a study of OX40 agonist ivuxolimab in advanced cancers. Study information: Hepatocellular carcinoma, melanoma, renal cell or head and neck cancer affected the dose-escalation patients.

The assay was immunoSEQ multiplex PCR, and TCRdb's table has in-frame clones only and misses some. The table shows roughly 93,000 clones, with 84% occurring only once. The CDR3 is made up of 19 amino acids. Germline V gene data show CDR1 as SGHVS and CDR2 as FQNEAQ. The junction had 14 bases not matched to a gene; V was cut back by 5 bases and J by 4 bases. The origin of this receptor is an adult with an advanced solid tumor such as melanoma, head and neck, liver or kidney cancer. The specimen was CD4+ or CD8+ T cells sorted from blood, collected in a trial of the OX40 agonist ivuxolimab. The chain couples TRBV7-8 to TRBJ2-1; 13 bases are shared with TRBD2. The DNA of the CDR3 is TGTGCCAGCAGCCCGTTAGGCAGCTTGGGACTAGCGGGATACAATGAGCAGTTCTTC. Its translation: CASSPLGSLGLAGYNEQFF.